This entry lists 30 T cell receptor beta chains sequenced from one sample in a study of blood T cells in healthy people across ages. PCR was performed a second time for 7 to 11 cycles using a sample-barcoded 5' primer and a J-beta primer mix. TCRdb fed the 5' RACE reads into MiXCR, producing one record per CDR3 protein. The table records approximately 770,000 distinct CDR3 sequences, more than 45% of them present only once. The sample taken for sequencing was blood. The origin of the receptors is a man aged 25 to 40 in good health.

The CDR3 bases are TGTGCCAGCAGCGCCAGTCCATTACAAGAGACCCAGTACTTC. Translating gives CASSASPLQETQYF. This chain connects TRBV9 to TRBJ2-5; D unclear. Germline loops: CDR1 SGDLS, CDR2 YYNGEE. The CDR3 loop spans 14 amino acids. V lost 3 bases and J lost 2, with 11 bases in between.

This sequence joins TRBV11-2 and TRBJ2-2; TRBD1 agrees at 8 bases. Trimming cost V 1 base and J 6 bases; bases outside gene matches: 4. From germline, CDR1 is SGHAT and CDR2 FQNNGV. CDR3 size: 15 residues. Here the CDR3 DNA reads TGTGCCAGCAGCTTAGGCGGACAGGGAGCCGGGGAGCTGTTTTTT. Its translation: CASSLGGQGAGELFF.

V gene TRBV7-2 combines with J gene TRBJ2-5; tentatively, D is TRBD2 (5 bases). The length of the CDR3 is 14 residues. CDR1 SGHTA and CDR2 FQGNSA come from the germline V gene. Trimming took off 4 bases at V and 5 bases at J, with 14 bases between the two ends. The CDR3, as DNA: TGTGCCAGCAGCTCCCCTACTAGGCAGGAGACCCAGTACTTC. This codes for CASSSPTRQETQYF.

V is TRBV12-3 or TRBV12-4 and J is TRBJ2-2, with 7 bases lining up with TRBD2. V lost 1 base, J lost 6 bases, and 8 bases stayed unmatched. The CDR3 sequence is 16 residues long. In DNA, the CDR3 is TGTGCCAGCAGTTTAGGGGGGGGTAAAGGTCCCGGGGAGCTGTTTTTT. Protein product: CASSLGGGKGPGELFF.

CDR3 nucleotide sequence: TGTGCCAGCAGTGAGGCCCACGAGGGGGCTGAGCAGTTCTTC. Protein: CASSEAHEGAEQFF. This chain links TRBV2 with TRBJ2-1; 7 nucleotides agree with TRBD1. Trimming removed 3 bases from V and 9 bases from J; junction bases left unmatched: 8. Germline-derived CDR1 and CDR2 are SNHLY and FYNNEI. The length of the CDR3 is 14 residues.

This clonotype was recorded only once. The gene calls are TRBV12-5 and TRBJ1-5; 8 bases agree with TRBD1. Unmatched junction bases numbered 13, after V lost 3 bases and J lost 3 bases. Germline V gene lookup returns CDR1 LGHNT and CDR2 FRNRAP. The CDR3 length is 18 residues. As DNA, the CDR3 is TGTGCTAGTGGTTTCGGGGTTGAGGACAGGGCGTACAATCAGCCCCAGCATTTT. It specifies CASGFGVEDRAYNQPQHF.

The chain uses TRBV20-1 and TRBJ2-1; a weak D match, TRBD2 (6 bases). Germline V CDR1 and CDR2: DFQATT, SNEGSKA (reference sequence). The CDR3 is 17 amino acids. The V gene lost 0 bases and the J gene lost 7 bases, with 22 bases spanning the gap. This CDR3 reads CSARDTVTRLGRNEQFF. The CDR3 coding sequence is TGCAGTGCTAGAGACACAGTTACCCGACTAGGCAGAAATGAGCAGTTCTTC.

The V and J genes are TRBV12-3 or TRBV12-4 and TRBJ1-1, with D possibly TRBD1 on 5 matching bases. The CDR3 runs 13 residues. Trimming cost V 7 bases and J 6 bases, with 15 bases left between them. CDR3 bases: TGTGCCAGCATCAAGATGGGGGAGTCTGAAGCTTTCTTT. Protein: CASIKMGESEAFF.

V gene TRBV20-1 combines with J gene TRBJ2-7, with 12 bases that match TRBD1. This CDR3 contains 16 residues. In germline, CDR1 is DFQATT, CDR2 SNEGSKA (reference sequence). With 5 bases clipped from V and 0 bases from J, the junction kept 8 bases outside the gene matches. CDR3 in amino acids: CSAASGTGGFSYEQYF. CDR3 DNA: TGCAGTGCTGCTTCCGGGACAGGGGGCTTCTCCTACGAGCAGTACTTC.

This chain connects TRBV2 to TRBJ1-5; 7 positions agree with TRBD1. Trimming took 4 bases from V and 3 from J; bases not matched to a gene: 3. This CDR3 spans 14 amino acids. CDR1 is SNHLY, CDR2 FYNNEI, per germline. CDR3 bases: TGTGCCAGCAGTGGGGACAGCAACAATCAGCCCCAGCATTTT. This gives the protein CASSGDSNNQPQHF.

The chain uses TRBV7-9 and TRBJ2-1, with TRBD2 matching over 11 bases. Germline values: CDR1 SEHNR, CDR2 FQNEAQ (reference sequence). V was pared by 9 bases and J by 5 bases, with 12 bases of the junction left unmatched. The CDR3 length is 16 residues. The CDR3 here is CASQGASGGHNNEQFF. DNA of the CDR3: TGTGCCAGTCAGGGGGCTAGCGGGGGGCACAACAATGAGCAGTTCTTC.

The chain employs TRBV20-1 and TRBJ2-5, with D perhaps matching TRBD2 (6 bases). This CDR3 has 14 amino acids. Trimming took off 1 base at V and 0 bases at J, with 9 bases between the two ends. Germline CDR1 reads DFQATT; CDR2 reads SNEGSKA (reference sequence). The CDR3 DNA follows: TGCAGTGCTAGAGGCCGGGACTACCAAGAGACCCAGTACTTC. This encodes CSARGRDYQETQYF.

The J gene is TRBJ2-7, the V gene TRBV7-9, with D tentatively TRBD1 (5 bases). Trimming shortened V by 4 bases and J by 0 bases, and 10 bases separated the two germline ends. In germline, CDR1 is SEHNR, CDR2 FQNEAQ (reference sequence). The CDR3 sequence is 14 residues long. CDR3 loop: CASSSRAGSYEQYF. In DNA, the CDR3 is TGTGCCAGCAGCTCCAGGGCTGGCTCCTACGAGCAGTACTTC.

This chain connects TRBV5-1 to TRBJ2-1; TRBD2 matches 7 bases. The V gene's germline CDR1 is SGHRS and CDR2 YFSETQ. The CDR3 has 14 amino acids. Germline trimming cut 4 bases from V and 9 bases from J; bases unmatched to any gene: 10. DNA of the CDR3: TGCGCCAGCAGCCCCCCGGGAGGACGCAGTGAGCAGTTCTTC. Its translation: CASSPPGGRSEQFF.

V is TRBV12-3 or TRBV12-4 and J is TRBJ2-2, with D perhaps matching TRBD1 (6 bases). The CDR3 covers 15 residues. Trimming pared 3 bases from V and 8 bases from J, leaving 16 bases between. The CDR3 region has the DNA TGTGCCAGCAGTTTCGGACAGTCCCTAGGTGGGGAGCTGTTTTTT. Its translation: CASSFGQSLGGELFF.

The chain uses TRBV20-1 and TRBJ2-1; D unresolved. With 0 bases removed from V and 12 bases from J, the gap between germline ends came to 21 bases. The CDR3 length is 15 residues. The germline V gene encodes CDR1 DFQATT and CDR2 SNEGSKA (reference sequence). This CDR3 reads CSARDVRTELKGQFF. The CDR3 bases are TGCAGTGCTAGAGATGTAAGGACCGAGCTAAAGGGGCAGTTCTTC.

This chain links TRBV6-5 with TRBJ1-1; D might be TRBD1 (5 bases). V lost 3 bases and J lost 6, with 14 bases in between. CDR1 and CDR2 from the germline V gene are MNHEY and SVGAGI. The CDR3 runs to 14 residues. In DNA form, the CDR3 reads TGTGCCAGCAGTTATACAGGCAGGTTCGCTGAAGCTTTCTTT. Residues: CASSYTGRFAEAFF.

This sequence joins TRBV6-1 and TRBJ2-3; the D is unclear. The V and J ends lost 6 bases and 5 bases respectively, with 18 bases between them. The CDR3 is 15 amino acids. Germline CDR1 MNHNS, CDR2 SASEGT. CDR3 sequence reads: CASSTRAPPEDTQYF. The CDR3 DNA reads as TGTGCCAGCAGCACCCGGGCCCCGCCAGAAGATACGCAGTATTTT.

The chain joins TRBV29-1 to TRBJ2-1; the D gene is possibly TRBD1 (8 bases). CDR3 length: 15 amino acids. From germline, CDR1 is SQVTM and CDR2 ANQGSEA. Trimming removed 2 bases at V and 5 bases at J, with 16 bases between. CDR3 amino acids: CSVEIRTGGDNEQFF. Here the CDR3 DNA reads TGCAGCGTTGAAATCCGAACAGGGGGGGACAATGAGCAGTTCTTC.

The chain carries TRBV6-5 and TRBJ1-2, with 9 bases fitting TRBD1. V trimming: 1 base; J trimming: 13 bases; junction bases outside the gene matches: 19. The CDR3 contains 17 residues. From germline, CDR1 is MNHEY and CDR2 SVGAGI. The CDR3 reads CASSYLNSGTGLRECTF. CDR3 DNA: TGTGCCAGCAGTTACTTGAACTCCGGGACAGGGTTAAGGGAGTGCACCTTC.

This rearrangement joins TRBV6-6 to TRBJ2-5, with 7 nucleotides matching TRBD1. The ends lost 0 bases at V and 4 bases at J; junction bases unmatched: 11. Germline assignment: CDR1 MNHNY and CDR2 SVGAGI (reference sequence). The CDR3 has 17 residues. CDR3 loop: CASSYSRGPRRLETQYF. CDR3 nucleotide sequence: TGTGCCAGCAGTTACTCTAGGGGGCCGAGGAGATTAGAGACCCAGTACTTC.

The sample holds one count of this clonotype. As DNA, the CDR3 is TGTGCCAGCAGCTTTCGGCCAGCGGGCACAACTGGCTACGAGCAGTACTTC. It is translated as CASSFRPAGTTGYEQYF. The chain has TRBV7-6 and TRBJ2-7, with D possibly matching TRBD2 (6 bases). V gave up 3 bases and J gave up 3 bases, with 21 bases separating them. The length of the CDR3 is 17 residues. CDR1 SGHVS and CDR2 FNYEAQ come from the germline V gene.

The chain uses TRBV19 and TRBJ2-7, with a possible D match to TRBD1 (5 bases). CDR1 is LNHDA and CDR2 is SQIVND in the germline V gene (reference sequence). The ends were cut back, 2 bases at V and 3 bases at J, with 8 bases in the middle. The CDR3 length is 13 residues. The CDR3 DNA reads as TGTGCCAGTAGTATATCGGACAACTACGAGCAGTACTTC. Translation gives CASSISDNYEQYF.

The V call is TRBV4-3, the J call TRBJ1-2; D may be TRBD1 (6 bases). Trimming stripped 0 bases from V and 7 bases from J, with 15 bases between. Germline CDR1 and CDR2: LGHNA and YSLEER. CDR3 size: 15 residues. This CDR3 is CASSQDNPGVTGYTF. CDR3 coding DNA: TGCGCCAGCAGCCAAGACAACCCAGGGGTTACTGGCTACACCTTC.

V usage is TRBV20-1 and J usage is TRBJ2-5; 13 nucleotides agree with TRBD2. CDR1 and CDR2 from the germline V gene are DFQATT and SNEGSKA (reference sequence). This CDR3 spans 15 amino acids. The CDR3 sequence is CSAPKTSGGEETQYF. The CDR3 DNA follows: TGCAGCGCTCCTAAAACTAGCGGGGGGGAAGAGACCCAGTACTTC.

This chain links TRBV10-3 with TRBJ2-1; D is possibly TRBD1 (5 bases). The V and J ends lost 4 bases and 5 bases respectively, with 18 bases between them. In germline, CDR1 is ENHRY, CDR2 SYGVKD. The CDR3 consists of 16 residues. In DNA, the CDR3 is TGTGCCATCAGTGGTCGGCCCAATTTGGGGCACAATGAGCAGTTCTTC. Its protein is CAISGRPNLGHNEQFF.

The chain employs TRBV7-9 and TRBJ1-2; TRBD1 might be the D (5 bases). The CDR3 runs 14 residues. The germline V gene has CDR1 SEHNR and CDR2 FQNEAQ (reference sequence). Trimming took 2 bases from V and 6 from J, leaving 13 bases between them. The CDR3 region has the DNA TGTGCCAGCAGCTTACCGACAGTAACCAATGGCTACACCTTC. It encodes CASSLPTVTNGYTF.

The chain uses TRBV6-5 and TRBJ1-1; D remains ambiguous. Trimming stripped 6 bases from V and 0 bases from J, with 11 bases between. Germline V CDR1 and CDR2: MNHEY, SVGAGI. The CDR3 runs 14 residues. The CDR3 is CASRLGNLNTEAFF. The CDR3 DNA reads as TGTGCCAGCAGGCTAGGGAATCTGAACACTGAAGCTTTCTTT.

V usage is TRBV20-1 and J usage is TRBJ2-1; weak D call: TRBD1 (6 bases). V lost 6 bases, J lost 2 bases, and 20 bases lay in between. The CDR3 is made up of 16 amino acids. CDR1 is DFQATT, CDR2 SNEGSKA, per germline (reference sequence). The CDR3 protein is CSAPGEWTTTYNEQFF. The CDR3 DNA reads as TGCAGTGCCCCAGGGGAGTGGACAACAACCTACAATGAGCAGTTCTTC.

This clonotype was seen more than once but under ten times. The chain couples TRBV5-1 to TRBJ2-7; D is undetermined. The CDR3 has 13 residues. Germline CDR1 SGHRS, CDR2 YFSETQ. With 6 bases removed from V and 3 bases from J, the gap between germline ends came to 13 bases. The CDR3 loop is CASIPTYRYEQYF. For the CDR3, the DNA is TGCGCCAGCATCCCGACATATCGCTACGAGCAGTACTTC.